This T cell receptor beta chain was sequenced in a study of blood T cell repertoires in COVID-19. Across the whole study: The United States, Italy and Spain supplied acute and convalescent COVID-19 samples. The cDNA or gDNA used as material had been derived from T cells, B-cell-depleted T cells, or PBMCs.

Authors' analysis steps: From reference gene primer amplification, estimates of nucleated cell counts were derived. Only in-frame clones appear in the TCRdb table, and some are missing; sequencing was by immunoSEQ multiplex PCR. Clonal size and the V and J genes are those of that table, whereas D and trimming came from the DNA. The table records under 80,000 clones, approximately 80% of them present only once. Trimming took 5 bases from V and 5 from J; bases not matched to a gene: 6. The CDR3 runs to 14 residues. The germline V gene encodes CDR1 MNHEY and CDR2 SVGAGI. J is TRBJ1-3 and V is TRBV6-5; the match to TRBD1 covers 7 bases. The sequenced sample consisted of peripheral blood. This clonotype originated in a man aged 80 or over with acute or convalescent COVID-19. CDR3 nucleotides: TGTGCCAGCAGTCTCGGGACAGCTAGAAACACCATATATTTT. It specifies CASSLGTARNTIYF.